This T cell receptor beta chain was sequenced in a study of blood T cell repertoires in COVID-19. Looking at the study overall: Acute and convalescent COVID-19 specimens originated in the United States, Italy and Spain. The cDNA or gDNA used as material had been derived from T cells, B-cell-depleted T cells, or PBMCs.

The trim removed 0 bases at V and 2 bases at J, leaving 2 bases unmatched. This CDR3 contains 14 residues. CDR1 is SGDLS and CDR2 is YYNGEE in the germline V gene. Source study methods: Quantification of nucleated cells was approximated via reference gene primer amplification. The data were produced by immunoSEQ multiplex PCR, yet TCRdb's version contains in-frame clones alone and is incomplete. V, J and clone size derive from that table, while D and trimming were established from the DNA sequence. The sample carries about 180,000 clones, about 82% recorded once. The receptor comes from a man aged 70-80 years with active or convalescent COVID-19. The rearrangement uses TRBV9 and TRBJ2-7; 7 nucleotides match TRBD2. The sequenced material came from peripheral blood. CDR3 nucleotides: TGTGCCAGCAGCGTAGCTAGCGGACCCTACGAGCAGTACTTC. Protein sequence: CASSVASGPYEQYF.